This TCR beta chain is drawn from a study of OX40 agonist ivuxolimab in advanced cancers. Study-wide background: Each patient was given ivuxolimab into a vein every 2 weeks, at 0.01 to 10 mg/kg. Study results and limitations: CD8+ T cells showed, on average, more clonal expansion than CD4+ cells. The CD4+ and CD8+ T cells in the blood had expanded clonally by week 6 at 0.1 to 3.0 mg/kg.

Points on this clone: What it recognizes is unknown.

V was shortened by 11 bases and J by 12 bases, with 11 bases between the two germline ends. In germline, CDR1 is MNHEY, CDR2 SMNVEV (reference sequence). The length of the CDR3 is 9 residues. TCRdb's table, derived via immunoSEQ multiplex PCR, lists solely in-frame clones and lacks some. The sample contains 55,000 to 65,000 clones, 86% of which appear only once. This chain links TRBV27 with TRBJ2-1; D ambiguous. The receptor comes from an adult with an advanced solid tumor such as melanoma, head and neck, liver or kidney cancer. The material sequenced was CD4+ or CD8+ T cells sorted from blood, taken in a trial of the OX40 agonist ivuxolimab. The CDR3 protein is CAPGRVQFF. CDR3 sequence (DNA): TGTGCCCCCGGAAGGGTGCAGTTCTTC.